Shown below are 23 T cell receptor beta chains from a single sample sequenced in a study of cytomegalovirus exposure and HLA in healthy donors. A multiplex PCR was run with 60 Vbeta primers and 13 Jbeta primers. Method: immunoSEQ multiplex PCR; TCRdb's copy keeps in-frame clones and lacks some. This table has 150,000 or so clones, about four fifths appearing once. Input material: PBMCs. The origin of the receptors is a young man in good health and CMV-seronegative.

This chain joins TRBV30 and TRBJ1-2; no firm D call. Germline-derived CDR1 and CDR2 are GTSNPN and SVGIG (reference sequence). The length of the CDR3 is 15 residues. V lost 4 bases, J lost 4 bases, and 19 bases lay in between. The CDR3 bases are TGTGCCTGGATAGATGTTGGAGGTGGCTTCTATGGCTACACCTTC. As protein: CAWIDVGGGFYGYTF.

The gene calls are TRBV5-1 and TRBJ2-1, with D possibly matching TRBD2 (6 bases). Trimming took off 6 bases at V and 2 bases at J, with 12 bases between the two ends. The CDR3 totals 14 residues. Germline V gene sequence: CDR1 SGHRS, CDR2 YFSETQ. CDR3: CASTPGEAYNEQFF. The CDR3 nucleotides read TGCGCCAGCACCCCGGGGGAGGCCTACAATGAGCAGTTCTTC.

This clone was counted only a few times. The V and J genes are TRBV9 and TRBJ2-3, with 13 bases fitting TRBD2. The CDR3 spans 18 residues. V lost 0 bases to trimming and J lost 4 bases; unmatched junction nucleotides: 8. Looked up from germline, CDR1 is SGDLS and CDR2 is YYNGEE. CDR3 in amino acids: CASSVEGRGLAGSDTQYF. The CDR3 DNA reads TGTGCCAGCAGCGTAGAGGGGCGGGGACTAGCGGGGTCAGATACGCAGTATTTT. The complete variable domain, with remaining parts taken from reference TRBV9 and TRBJ2-3, reads DSGVTQTPKHLITATGQRVTLRCSPRSGDLSVYWYQQSLDQGLQFLIQYYNGEERAKGNILERFSAQQFPDLHSELNLSSLELGDSALYFCASSVEGRGLAGSDTQYFGPGTRLTVL.

The rearrangement links TRBV6-6 to TRBJ2-1, with D possibly matching TRBD1 (5 bases). The CDR3 is 15 residues long. V was shortened by 5 bases and J by 5 bases, with 16 bases between the two germline ends. Germline CDR1 and CDR2: MNHNY and SVGAGI (reference sequence). The CDR3 is CASSHDKARDNEQFF. CDR3 DNA sequence: TGTGCCAGCAGTCACGACAAGGCCAGGGACAATGAGCAGTTCTTC.

The chain employs TRBV5-1 and TRBJ2-7; 10 bases fit TRBD2. This CDR3 spans 15 amino acids. The germline V gene encodes CDR1 SGHRS and CDR2 YFSETQ. The V and J ends lost 5 bases and 0 bases, in that order; junction bases with no gene match: 5. CDR3 amino acids: CASSTGTSDSYEQYV. As DNA, the CDR3 is TGCGCCAGCAGTACCGGGACTAGCGACTCCTACGAGCAGTACGTC.

The chain recombines TRBV5-1 with TRBJ1-2; D ambiguous. V lost 0 bases, J lost 13 bases, and 16 bases lay in between. The CDR3 length is 13 residues. Per the germline V gene, CDR1 is SGHRS and CDR2 is YFSETQ. The CDR3 nucleotides read TGCGCCAGCAGCTTGGGTACGGGGTCGACTCCCACCTTC. Its protein product is CASSLGTGSTPTF.

The rearrangement joins TRBV7-9 to TRBJ1-1; a weak D match, TRBD1 (6 bases). There are 16 residues in the CDR3. Germline V gives CDR1 SEHNR, CDR2 FQNEAQ (reference sequence). V gave up 5 bases and J gave up 2 bases, with 18 bases separating them. The CDR3 is CASSLITGTLNTEAFF. The CDR3 coding sequence is TGTGCCAGCAGCCTAATAACCGGGACACTAAACACTGAAGCTTTCTTT.

This clone was counted a few times. V and J are TRBV7-9 and TRBJ1-2; D not certain. Germline V CDR1 and CDR2: SEHNR, FQNEAQ (reference sequence). The CDR3 extends over 14 amino acids. V was pared by 0 bases and J by 8 bases, with 13 bases between. The CDR3 is CASSLATPLGGYTF. In DNA, the CDR3 is TGTGCCAGCAGCTTAGCAACCCCCTTGGGCGGCTACACCTTC. The full variable domain, in which reference TRBV7-9 and TRBJ1-2 provide the parts outside the CDR3, is DTGVSQNPRHKITKRGQNVTFRCDPISEHNRLYWYRQTLGQGPEFLTYFQNEAQLEKSRLLSDRFSAERPKGSFSTLEIQRTEQGDSAMYLCASSLATPLGGYTFGSGTRLTVV.

The V call is TRBV12-5, the J call TRBJ1-5, with 9 bases that match TRBD1. Germline values: CDR1 LGHNT, CDR2 FRNRAP. The CDR3 has 18 residues. The V gene end was trimmed by 3 bases and the J gene end by 2 bases; junction bases not matched to a gene: 11. This CDR3 is CASGFALGQGFRNQPQHF. CDR3 sequence (DNA): TGTGCTAGTGGTTTTGCCCTCGGACAGGGGTTTCGCAATCAGCCCCAGCATTTT.

This rearrangement joins TRBV7-2 to TRBJ2-7; TRBD1 matches at 7 bases. CDR3 length: 13 residues. Germline CDR1 and CDR2: SGHTA and FQGNSA. V lost 1 base, J lost 5 bases, and 2 bases stayed unmatched. CDR3 DNA: TGTGCCAGCAGCTTAGGGCAGGGGGACGAGCAGTACTTC. It specifies CASSLGQGDEQYF.

This clone was counted a few times. The chain employs TRBV7-2 and TRBJ1-2, with D perhaps matching TRBD1 (5 bases). V was trimmed by 0 bases and J by 6 bases, leaving 11 bases between them. Germline values: CDR1 SGHTA, CDR2 FQGNSA. CDR3 length: 14 amino acids. The CDR3 DNA sequence: TGTGCCAGCAGCTTAGCGATGGACACCCATGGCTACACCTTC. It yields the protein CASSLAMDTHGYTF.

The V gene is TRBV7-9, the J gene TRBJ1-1; 7 positions match TRBD1. This CDR3 has 15 residues. The V segment lost 5 bases and the J segment 0 bases; nucleotides outside the gene matches: 6. Germline-derived CDR1 and CDR2 are SEHNR and FQNEAQ (reference sequence). The CDR3 sequence: CASSVTQGLNTEAFF. Here the CDR3 DNA reads TGTGCCAGCAGCGTCACACAGGGGCTGAACACTGAAGCTTTCTTT. The variable domain in full, completed from reference TRBV7-9 and TRBJ1-1, reads DTGVSQNPRHKITKRGQNVTFRCDPISEHNRLYWYRQTLGQGPEFLTYFQNEAQLEKSRLLSDRFSAERPKGSFSTLEIQRTEQGDSAMYLCASSVTQGLNTEAFFGQGTRLTVV.

V gene TRBV21-1 combines with J gene TRBJ1-6; the table's D call, TRBD1, was not checked against the DNA. TRBV21-1 constitutes a pseudogene. CDR3 length: 14 residues. The CDR3 bases are TGTGCCAGGAACCGGACAGGGTATAATTCACCCCTCCACTTT. It yields the protein CARNRTGYNSPLHF.

This chain joins TRBV5-3 and TRBJ1-3, with a weak D call TRBD1 (5 bases). TRBV5-3 is an ORF for which the function is uncertain. V lost 4 bases and J 1 base, leaving 21 bases between the germline ends. The CDR3 contains 18 residues. DNA for the CDR3: TGTGCCAGAAGCCCTGGTGGGGGTCAGGCGGGGTCTGGAAACACCATATATTTT. Translation gives CARSPGGGQAGSGNTIYF.

The V gene is TRBV5-5, the J gene TRBJ1-4; 9 bases match TRBD1. Trimming at V came to 4 bases and at J to 8 bases, leaving 6 bases not matched to a gene. From germline, CDR1 is SGHKS and CDR2 YYEKEE (reference sequence). The length of the CDR3 is 14 residues. The CDR3 DNA reads as TGTGCCAGCAGCGATCCGGGACAGGGAGAAAAACTGTTTTTT. This sequence encodes CASSDPGQGEKLFF.

The chain combines TRBV12-2 with TRBJ1-1; TRBD1 reflects the table's D call only, with no check against the DNA. TRBV12-2 counts as a pseudogene. The length of the CDR3 is 18 residues. CDR3 amino acids: CASRLALRDRGRGTEAFF. The CDR3 nucleotides read TGTGCAAGTCGCTTAGCCCTTAGGGACAGGGGGAGAGGCACTGAAGCTTTCTTT.

This chain uses TRBV7-8 with TRBJ1-2; no clear D. CDR3 size: 16 residues. Trimming took off 0 bases at V and 0 bases at J, with 11 bases between the two ends. CDR1 is SGHVS, CDR2 FQNEAQ, per germline. DNA for the CDR3: TGTGCCAGCAGCTTAGCGGTCGGGGTCCCTAACTATGGCTACACCTTC. It codes for CASSLAVGVPNYGYTF.

The chain employs TRBV7-2 and TRBJ1-2; 9 bases match TRBD1. Germline V gene lookup returns CDR1 SGHTA and CDR2 FQGNSA. This CDR3 region has 15 residues. After removal of 1 base from V and 2 bases from J, the junction contained 2 bases not matched to a gene. In DNA, the CDR3 is TGTGCCAGCAGCTTAGGGGACAGGGTCAACTATGGCTACACCTTC. Protein sequence: CASSLGDRVNYGYTF.

This chain connects TRBV5-5 to TRBJ1-2; TRBD1 agrees at 10 bases. Germline loops: CDR1 SGHKS, CDR2 YYEKEE (reference sequence). The CDR3 consists of 15 residues. V lost 4 bases and J lost 2; bases outside the gene matches: 5. CDR3 sequence reads: CASSLGTGVNYGYTF. The CDR3 nucleotides are TGTGCCAGCAGCCTAGGGACAGGGGTAAACTATGGCTACACCTTC.

This clone has more than one count but fewer than ten. The V call is TRBV30, the J call TRBJ2-1, with D possibly matching TRBD2 (5 bases). CDR1 is GTSNPN, CDR2 SVGIG, per germline (reference sequence). The CDR3 has 21 amino acids. Between the trimmed V and J ends, which lost 0 bases and 3 bases, there was a span of 30 bases. CDR3 region: CAWSVLRGGRRGVGYYNEQFF. The CDR3 bases are TGTGCCTGGAGTGTCCTCCGAGGTGGCCGCCGGGGTGTCGGGTACTACAATGAGCAGTTCTTC.

The J gene is TRBJ2-7, the V gene TRBV2; tentative D call: TRBD1 (5 bases). Trimming removed 9 bases from V and 0 bases from J, with 21 bases in between. The CDR3 contains 16 residues. The germline gives CDR1 SNHLY, CDR2 FYNNEI. Written as DNA, the CDR3 is TGTGCCAGATCAACTCTAGGGGCAGCAAACTCCTACGAGCAGTACTTC. It is translated as CARSTLGAANSYEQYF.

The gene calls are TRBV19 and TRBJ2-6, with 7 bases lining up with TRBD2. The germline gives CDR1 LNHDA, CDR2 SQIVND (reference sequence). This CDR3 contains 17 residues. Trimming removed 8 bases from V and 0 bases from J; junction bases left unmatched: 10. CDR3 nucleotides: TGTGCCAGTTTCTACGGGGGGATGAGCTCTGGGGCCAACGTCCTGACTTTC. Protein: CASFYGGMSSGANVLTF.

This clone was seen a single time. The rearrangement joins TRBV4-1 to TRBJ2-1, with TRBD2 as a possible D gene (5 bases). Deletions cut 7 bases from V and 7 bases from J, with 20 bases between. The CDR3 extends over 15 amino acids. Germline CDR1 and CDR2: MGHRA and YSYEKL. The CDR3 coding sequence is TGCGCCAGCACCCGACGAGCGGTTTCCCATAATGAGCAGTTCTTC. It specifies CASTRRAVSHNEQFF.